This T cell receptor beta chain emerged from a study of T cell changes during pregnancy in multiple sclerosis. Clones were read by immunoSEQ multiplex PCR, and TCRdb kept only the in-frame ones, dropping some. The sample holds 75,000 to 90,000 clones, 91% seen once. Trimming pared 4 bases from V and 7 bases from J, leaving 18 bases between. CDR1 and CDR2 (germline): SGDLS, YYNGEE. The length of the CDR3 is 15 residues. This TCR came from a female donor in good health, serving as a control in a pregnancy study. Some clones in this sample may be carry-over from other donors' samples. This sample comprised PBMCs, obtained in the first trimester of pregnancy. This chain connects TRBV9 to TRBJ2-1, with TRBD1 as a possible D gene (7 bases). The CDR3 DNA sequence: TGTGCCAGCAGCCTCTCGGGGGCAGGGGGGAATGAGCAGTTCTTC. This codes for CASSLSGAGGNEQFF.